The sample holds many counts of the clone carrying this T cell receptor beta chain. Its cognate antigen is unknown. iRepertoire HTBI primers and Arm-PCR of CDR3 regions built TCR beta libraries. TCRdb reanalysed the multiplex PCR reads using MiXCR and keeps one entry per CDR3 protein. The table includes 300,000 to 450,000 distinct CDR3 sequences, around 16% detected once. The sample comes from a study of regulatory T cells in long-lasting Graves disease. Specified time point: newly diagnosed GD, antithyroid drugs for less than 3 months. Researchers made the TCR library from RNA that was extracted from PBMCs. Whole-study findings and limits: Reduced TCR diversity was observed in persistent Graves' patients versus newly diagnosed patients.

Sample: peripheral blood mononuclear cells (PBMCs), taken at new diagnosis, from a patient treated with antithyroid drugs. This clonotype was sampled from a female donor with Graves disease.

CDR3 in amino acids: CASSFGTGEIYGYTF. CDR3 sequence (DNA): TGTGCCAGCAGTTTTGGGACAGGGGAGATTTATGGCTACACCTTC. The chain couples TRBV27 to TRBJ1-2, with TRBD1 matching 10 bases. The CDR3 spans 15 residues. V shed 3 bases and J 5 bases; nucleotides not matched to a gene: 6. Germline CDR1 MNHEY, CDR2 SMNVEV (reference sequence).